This T cell receptor beta chain was recovered during a study of cytotoxic CD8 clonotypes in ibrutinib-treated CLL. Here immunoSEQ multiplex PCR was the method, and the copy in TCRdb shows in-frame clones only, minus some. Of some 150,000 clones listed, approximately 81% were seen once; the top ten hold 13%. Per the germline V gene, CDR1 is SNHLY and CDR2 is FYNNEI. This CDR3 has 14 residues. Trimming cost V 6 bases and J 4 bases, with 12 bases left between them. The clonotype originates from a human donor with chronic lymphocytic leukemia. This chain uses TRBV2 with TRBJ2-2; D possibly corresponds to TRBD1 (7 bases). The starting material was PBMCs, obtained after 12 months of ibrutinib treatment. The CDR3 region is CASSRGVGTGELFF. CDR3 nucleotide sequence: TGTGCCAGCAGCAGGGGGGTAGGCACCGGGGAGCTGTTTTTT.